Presented here are 7 T cell receptor beta chains from one specimen sequenced in a study of blood T cell repertoires in COVID-19. Only in-frame clones appear in the TCRdb table, and some are missing; sequencing was by immunoSEQ multiplex PCR. This sample has some 260,000 clones, with approximately 91% found just once. Sequencing was carried out using peripheral blood. These receptors all come from a woman aged 25 to 39 with acute or convalescent COVID-19.

The V gene is TRBV19, the J gene TRBJ2-7; 8 bases agree with TRBD2. The V and J ends lost 3 bases and 3 bases, in that order; junction bases with no gene match: 10. Germline V lookup: CDR1 LNHDA, CDR2 SQIVND (reference sequence). The length of the CDR3 is 16 residues. CDR3 in amino acids: CASSILSGSLVYEQYF. The DNA of the CDR3 is TGTGCCAGTAGTATCCTCAGCGGGAGTCTAGTCTACGAGCAGTACTTC. Filled out from reference TRBV19 and TRBJ2-7, the complete variable domain reads DGGITQSPKYLFRKEGQNVTLSCEQNLNHDAMYWYRQDPGQGLRLIYYSQIVNDFQKGDIAEGYSVSREKKESFPLTVTSAQKNPTAFYLCASSILSGSLVYEQYFGPGTRLTVT.

The J gene is TRBJ2-1, the V gene TRBV7-9; TRBD1 might be the D (5 bases). The CDR3 has 15 amino acids. Germline CDR1 is SEHNR and CDR2 is FQNEAQ (reference sequence). V was trimmed by 5 bases and J by 5 bases, leaving 16 bases between them. The CDR3 DNA reads TGTGCCAGCAGCAATACCACCGACAGACACAATGAGCAGTTCTTC. Translation: CASSNTTDRHNEQFF.

The chain carries TRBV5-1 and TRBJ2-5; 8 positions agree with TRBD1. The CDR3 totals 16 residues. Germline V lookup: CDR1 SGHRS, CDR2 YFSETQ. V lost 2 bases, J lost 5 bases, and 11 bases stayed unmatched. The DNA of the CDR3 is TGCGCCAGCAGCTTTACTGCGACAGGGGCTGGTGAGACCCAGTACTTC. Protein product: CASSFTATGAGETQYF.

The chain combines TRBV9 with TRBJ1-5; D remains unclear. Germline assignment: CDR1 SGDLS and CDR2 YYNGEE. This CDR3 comprises 14 residues. Trimming left V 0 bases short and J 4 bases short, with 8 bases between. In DNA form, the CDR3 reads TGTGCCAGCAGCGTAGGAGGAGGGAATCAGCCCCAGCATTTT. It encodes CASSVGGGNQPQHF.

The chain recombines TRBV12-3 or TRBV12-4 with TRBJ2-7, with 8 positions matching TRBD2. The CDR3 covers 13 residues. The ends lost 8 bases at V and 4 bases at J; junction bases unmatched: 7. CDR3 loop: CASWGTSSYEQYF. CDR3 DNA: TGTGCCAGCTGGGGGACTAGTAGTTACGAGCAGTACTTC.

This clone was seen a handful of times. The chain recombines TRBV21-1 with TRBJ2-7; the DNA was not used to check the table's D call, TRBD2. TRBV21-1 is reported as a pseudogene. The CDR3 totals 18 residues. This CDR3 is CASSKGLAGGGTTYEQYF. The CDR3 nucleotides read TGTGCCAGCAGCAAGGGGCTAGCGGGAGGAGGGACTACCTACGAGCAGTACTTC.

V usage is TRBV5-1 and J usage is TRBJ2-7; 7 bases are shared with TRBD1. Germline CDR1 and CDR2: SGHRS and YFSETQ. The CDR3 is 15 amino acids. V shed 4 bases and J 5 bases; nucleotides not matched to a gene: 12. The CDR3 DNA reads TGCGCCAGCAGCCCACGGGACAGTCCCATGGACGAGCAGTACTTC. Protein: CASSPRDSPMDEQYF.